The subject of this entry is one T cell receptor beta chain. Some clones are missing from TCRdb's copy, which holds only in-frame ones; the method was immunoSEQ multiplex PCR. Of around 2.5 million clones listed, over 85% are singletons. Germline CDR1 SGHVS, CDR2 FQNEAQ. This CDR3 has 15 residues. With 4 bases clipped from V and 3 bases from J, the junction kept 7 bases outside the gene matches. This sample is part of a study of shared clonotypes between healthy human individuals. J is TRBJ2-7 and V is TRBV7-8, with 9 bases lining up with TRBD1. The clonotype comes from a man aged 18 to 30 in good health. Some clones in this sample may be carry-over from other donors' samples. The sequencing sample was made of naive CD4+ T cells from PBMCs. The sample's subset: CD45RA+ positively selected. The CDR3 DNA is TGTGCCAGCAGCTCACGGGACAGGGCGGGCTACGAGCAGTACTTC. Protein: CASSSRDRAGYEQYF. The full variable domain, rest sourced from reference TRBV7-8 and TRBJ2-7, is GAGVSQSPRYKVAKRGQDVALRCDPISGHVSLFWYQQALGQGPEFLTYFQNEAQLDKSGLPSDRFFAERPEGSVSTLKIQRTQQEDSAVYLCASSSRDRAGYEQYFGPGTRLTVT.